This is a list of T cell receptor beta chains from one sample in a study of CD8 T cells in ankylosing spondylitis. TCRdb passed the 5' RACE reads through MiXCR, listing each CDR3 protein once. The profile shows some 400,000 distinct CDR3 sequences, about a fifth of them singletons. The sample taken for sequencing was blood, either unsorted or a sorted T cell fraction (not recorded which). The receptors derive from a male donor with ankylosing spondylitis. Each CDR3 is given with its conserved first and last residue. D genes are given only for firm matches. Clone size is shown for a subset of rows, as once, few, many or a class of expanded clone.

CDR3 DNA	CDR3 protein	J gene	clone size	D gene	V gene
TGTGCCAGTAGTCAGGCAGGGCATCAGCCCCAGCATTTT	CASSQAGHQPQHF	TRBJ1-5	NA	NA	TRBV19
TGTGCCAGCAGTCATTCGACAGGGTACCAAGAGACCCAGTACTTC	CASSHSTGYQETQYF	TRBJ2-5	few	TRBD1	TRBV28
TGTGCCAGCAAGAGGGACAGGGGGAATGAAAAACTGTTTTTT	CASKRDRGNEKLFF	TRBJ1-4	few	TRBD1	TRBV2
TGTGCCAGCAGCCCTACTTCGGTCGCCAAAAACATTCAGTACTTC	CASSPTSVAKNIQYF	TRBJ2-4	NA	NA	TRBV11-2
TGCGCCAGCAGCTTGGGACTAGCGGGACCGAACACCGGGGAGCTGTTTTTT	CASSLGLAGPNTGELFF	TRBJ2-2	few	TRBD2	TRBV5-1
TGCAGTGGGGCACGGGGGGGACGGAACACTGAAGCTTTCTTT	CSGARGGRNTEAFF	TRBJ1-1	few	NA	TRBV20-1
TGTGCCAGCGGGACAGGATTGAACACCGGGGAGCTGTTTTTT	CASGTGLNTGELFF	TRBJ2-2	NA	TRBD1	TRBV7-9
TGTGCCAGCAATCCAGCGGGAAGCACAGATACGCAGTATTTT	CASNPAGSTDTQYF	TRBJ2-3	few	TRBD2	TRBV9
TGCGCCAGCAGCTCGGGACTCCGAAACTACAATGAGCAGTTCTTC	CASSSGLRNYNEQFF	TRBJ2-1	few	NA	TRBV5-1
TGTGCCACCAGGGGAAGGGGAACAGATACGCAGTATTTT	CATRGRGTDTQYF	TRBJ2-3	NA	NA	TRBV24-1
TGCGCCAGCCAACCCCTATCAGGTTCTGGAAACACCATATATTTT	CASQPLSGSGNTIYF	TRBJ1-3	NA	NA	TRBV5-1